The clone carrying this TCR beta chain was seen a handful of times. This sample is drawn from a study of T-cell reconstitution after alpha-beta-depleted transplantation in children. During its preparation, the TCRbeta library received unique molecular identifiers. Using its own MiXCR run on the PCR reads, TCRdb lists one record per CDR3 protein. The sample yields about half a million distinct CDR3 sequences, around an eighth seen once. V lost 5 bases to trimming and J lost 2 bases, with 16 bases between them. The CDR3 length is 16 residues. Germline V gene sequence: CDR1 SGHAT, CDR2 FQNNGV. The clonotype was recovered from a human donor who donated a stem cell graft to a child with combined immunodeficiency. The rearrangement uses TRBV11-2 and TRBJ2-1; D assignment may be TRBD1 or TRBD2 (5 bases each). The source was PBMCs from the stem cell graft donor, collected from the stem cell graft. The CDR3 bases are TGTGCCAGCAGCCACCACCCCTCGGGACCCTACAATGAGCAGTTCTTC. Encoded protein: CASSHHPSGPYNEQFF. Variable domain in full (rest from reference TRBV11-2 and TRBJ2-1): EAGVAQSPRYKIIEKRQSVAFWCNPISGHATLYWYQQILGQGPKLLIQFQNNGVVDDSQLPKDRFSAERLKGVDSTLKIQPAKLEDSAVYLCASSHHPSGPYNEQFFGPGTRLTVL.